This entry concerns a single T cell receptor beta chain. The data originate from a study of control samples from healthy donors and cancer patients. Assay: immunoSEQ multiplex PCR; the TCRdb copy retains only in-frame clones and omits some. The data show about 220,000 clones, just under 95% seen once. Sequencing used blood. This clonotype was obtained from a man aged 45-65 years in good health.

CDR3 nucleotides: TGTGCCAGCAGCACCGGCAGCCGGCCAGGGACCCAGTACTTC. Amino acid sequence: CASSTGSRPGTQYF. This chain joins TRBV21-1 and TRBJ2-5; the tabulated D call, TRBD1, remains unverified against the DNA. TRBV21-1 is designated a pseudogene. This CDR3 comprises 14 residues.